This T cell receptor beta chain derives from a study of T cell clones after liver transplantation. Turning to the study itself: Third-party-reactive TCRbeta sequences from pre-transplant mixed lymphocyte reactions served as antigen-independent comparators. Apart from a few HCV-positive recipients, transplants were for non-autoimmune, non-viral reasons.

The V end was cut by 5 bases, the J end by 2 bases, with 13 bases between. The germline V gene has CDR1 MNHEY and CDR2 SMNVEV (reference sequence). The length of the CDR3 is 15 residues. Libraries were prepared by immunoSEQ multiplex PCR; TCRdb keeps only in-frame clonotypes and omits some of them. The repertoire holds 68,000 or so clones, nearly 95% seen once, with 0.8% to 1% in the top ten. The origin of this receptor is a human patient who received a liver transplant. The graft donor may have contributed some T cells. The chain couples TRBV27 to TRBJ1-5; no clear D gene. The sequenced sample was CD4+ T cells from blood, obtained about 26 months after liver transplant. This CDR3 is CASSPRRGGNQPQHF. The CDR3 nucleotides read TGTGCCAGCAGTCCGAGGAGAGGAGGCAATCAGCCCCAGCATTTT.